The next 19 T cell receptor beta chains were all read from a single sample in a study of cytomegalovirus exposure and HLA in healthy donors (TCRdb year 2017). The library was built by means of the immunoSEQ multiplex PCR assay. For the multiplex PCR, a mixture combining 60 forward primers for TCR Vbeta segments and 13 reverse primers for TCR Jbeta segments was used. What TCRdb holds here is the immuneACCESS table cut down to in-frame rearrangements. Part of the clones is not present; checked against another copy, under half of the missing clones reflect an unresolved V gene, and the others are unexplained. The data table for this sample lists tens of thousands of clones. The top ten clonotypes cover 17% of the sample. Sample: PBMCs. These receptors came from a male donor in good health and CMV-seropositive.

The chain carries TRBV6-5 and TRBJ2-7; tentatively, D is TRBD2 (5 bases). Trimming cost V 5 bases and J 2 bases, with 13 bases left between them. CDR1 and CDR2 (germline): MNHEY, SVGAGI. The CDR3 sequence is 14 residues long. CDR3 amino acids: CASSGRKGAYEQYF. The CDR3 bases are TGTGCCAGCAGTGGTCGAAAGGGAGCCTACGAGCAGTACTTC.

The chain joins TRBV30 to TRBJ1-2, with D perhaps matching TRBD1 (6 bases). Germline V gives CDR1 GTSNPN, CDR2 SVGIG (reference sequence). With 3 bases removed from V and 8 bases from J, the gap between germline ends came to 19 bases. This CDR3 contains 14 residues. CDR3 protein: CAWRIAGAARGYTF. Here the CDR3 DNA reads TGTGCCTGGAGGATTGCAGGGGCTGCGCGAGGCTACACCTTC.

The chain couples TRBV2 to TRBJ2-1; 10 bases map to TRBD1. The CDR3 totals 18 residues. The ends lost 6 bases at V and 6 bases at J; junction bases unmatched: 17. Germline V CDR1 and CDR2: SNHLY, FYNNEI. The CDR3 nucleotides read TGTGCCAGCAGATCAGGACAGGGGGGGGCTAGACGGTTCAATGAGCAGTTCTTC. Its protein is CASRSGQGGARRFNEQFF.

The rearrangement joins TRBV19 to TRBJ2-2; possibly TRBD1 for D (5 bases). Trimming removed 3 bases at V and 4 bases at J, with 15 bases between. Looked up from germline, CDR1 is LNHDA and CDR2 is SQIVND (reference sequence). The CDR3 has 16 amino acids. CDR3 sequence reads: CASSIRQSVTTGELFF. The CDR3 DNA follows: TGTGCCAGTAGTATTAGACAGTCAGTAACCACCGGGGAGCTGTTTTTT.

The V call is TRBV30, the J call TRBJ1-1; perhaps TRBD1 as D (5 bases). Germline V gene sequence: CDR1 GTSNPN, CDR2 SVGIG (reference sequence). The germline V and J ends were trimmed by 5 bases and 6 bases, with 10 bases remaining between them. The CDR3 covers 11 residues. The CDR3 region has the DNA TGTGCCTGGTCCGGGGGAGCTGAAGCTTTCTTT. It encodes CAWSGGAEAFF.

By frequency, this clone is medium-sized (0.01 to 0.1%). The rearrangement joins TRBV25-1 to TRBJ2-1; 7 bases map to TRBD2. The germline V gene encodes CDR1 MGHDK and CDR2 SYGVNS. The J segment lost 7 bases and the V segment lost 3 bases, leaving 6 bases of the junction unmatched. This CDR3 is 14 amino acids long. The CDR3 region is CASSESGDRNEQFF. For the CDR3, the DNA is TGTGCCAGCAGTGAGAGCGGGGATCGAAATGAGCAGTTCTTC.

CDR3 DNA sequence: TGTGCCACTCAACCCCGACTGGACACTGAAGCTTTCTTT. Its protein product is CATQPRLDTEAFF. V usage is TRBV6-5 and J usage is TRBJ1-1, with no clear D. V was cut by 10 bases and J by 3 bases, with 15 bases left in between. The CDR3 has 13 amino acids. CDR1 and CDR2 (germline): MNHEY, SVGAGI.

This rearrangement joins TRBV6-5 to TRBJ1-1; no clear D gene. V was shortened by 5 bases and J by 3 bases, with 16 bases between the two germline ends. CDR1 and CDR2 from the germline V gene are MNHEY and SVGAGI. The CDR3 loop spans 15 amino acids. CDR3 DNA: TGTGCCAGCAGTATTACCCCGATCGGGGACACTGAAGCTTTCTTT. Protein sequence: CASSITPIGDTEAFF.

The CDR3 loop is CASSLDFLSGANVLTF. The CDR3 bases are TGCGCCAGCAGCTTGGACTTTCTCTCTGGGGCCAACGTCCTGACTTTC. The chain joins TRBV5-1 to TRBJ2-6; no reliable D call. Per the germline V gene, CDR1 is SGHRS and CDR2 is YFSETQ. The length of the CDR3 is 16 residues. V was trimmed by 0 bases and J by 0 bases, leaving 7 bases between them.

The gene calls are TRBV18 and TRBJ1-3, with 9 bases that match TRBD1. From germline, CDR1 is KGHSH and CDR2 LQKENI. The ends lost 1 base at V and 3 bases at J; junction bases unmatched: 1. The CDR3 covers 15 residues. The CDR3 DNA reads TGTGCCAGCTCACCACGGACAGGGGATGGAAACACCATATATTTT. Residues: CASSPRTGDGNTIYF.

This CDR3 reads CASSQGEQETQYF. CDR3 nucleotide sequence: TGTGCCAGCAGCCAGGGAGAGCAAGAGACCCAGTACTTC. J is TRBJ2-5 and V is TRBV4-2, with D possibly TRBD2 on 5 matching bases. V gave up 3 bases and J gave up 2 bases, with 7 bases separating them. This CDR3 region has 13 residues. The germline V gene encodes CDR1 LGHNA and CDR2 YNFKEQ.

Regarding this clone: The junction differs from germline at one of its ends, possibly a read error. The identical CDR3 is also encoded by other nucleotide sequences in the sample. J is TRBJ2-2 and V is TRBV15, with 10 bases that match TRBD1. The CDR3 length is 17 residues. CDR1 LNHNV and CDR2 YYDKDF come from the germline V gene (reference sequence). CDR3 sequence reads: CATSSEGQGMRSGELFF. The CDR3, as DNA: TGTGCTACCAGCAGCGAGGGACAGGGGATGAGAAGCGGGGAGCTGTTTTTT.

CDR3 sequence: CASSISGGGTDTQYF. The CDR3 DNA reads as TGTGCCAGTAGTATTAGCGGGGGGGGGACAGATACGCAGTATTTT. This chain links TRBV19 with TRBJ2-3; 11 nucleotides align to TRBD2. The CDR3 spans 15 residues. With 3 bases clipped from V and 3 bases from J, the junction kept 2 bases outside the gene matches. CDR1 and CDR2 (germline): LNHDA, SQIVND (reference sequence).

J is TRBJ1-5 and V is TRBV5-1; 7 bases match TRBD1. The trim removed 4 bases at V and 0 bases at J, leaving 4 bases unmatched. From germline, CDR1 is SGHRS and CDR2 YFSETQ. The length of the CDR3 is 15 residues. In DNA, the CDR3 is TGCGCCAGCAGCCCGGGACAGATTAGCAATCAGCCCCAGCATTTT. This sequence encodes CASSPGQISNQPQHF.

This chain uses TRBV29-1 with TRBJ2-1, with D hard to call. The CDR3 contains 14 residues. V dropped 1 base and J dropped 3 bases, with 10 bases sitting between them. Germline CDR1 SQVTM, CDR2 ANQGSEA. The CDR3 nucleotides read TGCAGCGTTGAAGGGGCAGAATTCTACAATGAGCAGTTCTTC. This encodes CSVEGAEFYNEQFF.

The rearrangement joins TRBV4-3 to TRBJ2-3; a weak D match, TRBD1 (5 bases). In germline, CDR1 is LGHNA, CDR2 YSLEER. The length of the CDR3 is 18 residues. V lost 1 base and J 0 bases, leaving 17 bases between the germline ends. CDR3 DNA: TGCGCCAGCAGCCAAGCCCCCCAGTCTGGGGCTAGCACAGATACGCAGTATTTT. Translating gives CASSQAPQSGASTDTQYF.

The V gene is TRBV6-5, the J gene TRBJ2-7, with D tentatively TRBD2 (6 bases). The V gene lost 7 bases and the J gene lost 3 bases, with 16 bases spanning the gap. Germline V gene data show CDR1 as MNHEY and CDR2 as SVGAGI. The CDR3 is 14 residues long. The CDR3 DNA follows: TGTGCCAGCAAGGAGGGGACTCTGATCTACGAGCAGTACTTC. It yields the protein CASKEGTLIYEQYF.

This chain links TRBV28 with TRBJ1-5, with D possibly matching TRBD1 (6 bases). Trimming took off 8 bases at V and 0 bases at J, with 20 bases between the two ends. Germline CDR1 is MDHEN and CDR2 is SYDVKM. CDR3 length equals 17 residues. The CDR3 region is CASATAGGGYSNQPQHF. In DNA, the CDR3 is TGTGCCAGCGCGACCGCGGGGGGCGGATATAGCAATCAGCCCCAGCATTTT. The variable domain in full, with the rest retrieved from reference TRBV28 and TRBJ1-5, is DVKVTQSSRYLVKRTGEKVFLECVQDMDHENMFWYRQDPGLGLRLIYFSYDVKMKEKGDIPEGYSVSREKKERFSLILESASTNQTSMYLCASATAGGGYSNQPQHFGDGTRLSIL.

This sequence joins TRBV4-1 and TRBJ2-6, with 7 bases that match TRBD2. The junction had 5 bases not matched to a gene; V was cut back by 0 bases and J by 9 bases. The CDR3 has 15 residues. CDR1 MGHRA and CDR2 YSYEKL come from the germline V gene. CDR3 bases: TGCGCCAGCAGCCAAGATACTCGGGAGGTCAACGTCCTGACTTTC. This encodes CASSQDTREVNVLTF.